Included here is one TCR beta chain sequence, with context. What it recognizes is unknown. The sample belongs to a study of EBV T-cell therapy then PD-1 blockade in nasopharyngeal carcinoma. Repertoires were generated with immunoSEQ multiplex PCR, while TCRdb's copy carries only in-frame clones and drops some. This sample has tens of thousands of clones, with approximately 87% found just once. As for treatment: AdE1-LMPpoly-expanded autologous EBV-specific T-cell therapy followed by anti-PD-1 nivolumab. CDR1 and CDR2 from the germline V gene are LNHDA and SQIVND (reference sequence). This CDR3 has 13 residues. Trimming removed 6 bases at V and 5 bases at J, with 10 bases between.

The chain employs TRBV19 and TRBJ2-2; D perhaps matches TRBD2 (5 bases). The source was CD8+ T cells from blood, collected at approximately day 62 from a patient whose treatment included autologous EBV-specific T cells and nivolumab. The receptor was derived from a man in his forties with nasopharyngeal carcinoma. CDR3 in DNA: TGTGCCAGTAGCCCACTAGAAACCGGGGAGCTGTTTTTT. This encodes CASSPLETGELFF.